A selection of T cell receptor beta chains follows, all from one sample in a study of cytomegalovirus exposure and HLA in healthy donors. The protocol was immunoSEQ multiplex PCR, while the TCRdb copy is restricted to in-frame clones and leaves out a portion. The data contain around 140,000 clones, about 94% of them singletons. The sample consisted of PBMCs. These receptors all come from a man between 18 and 29 years old in good health and CMV-seropositive. Each CDR3 is given with its conserved first and last residue. The D gene is left open where the match is weak. Rows may omit the clone size; those that give it use once, few, many or a size class.

cdr3_length	v_call	j_call	clone_size	d_call	cdr3_nt	cdr3_aa
19	TRBV10-3	TRBJ2-2	NA	TRBD1	TGTGCCATCAGTGACCCGGTCCCTGGCGACAGGGGCCATACCGGGGAGCTGTTTTTT	CAISDPVPGDRGHTGELFF
14	TRBV11-2	TRBJ1-1	NA	TRBD1	TGTGCCAGCAGCTCGTCACAGGGGCGATTTGAAGCTTTCTTT	CASSSSQGRFEAFF
16	TRBV7-9	TRBJ2-1	NA	TRBD2	TGTGCCAGCAGCTTATCACTAGCGGGATCTTACAATGAGCAGTTCTTC	CASSLSLAGSYNEQFF
14	TRBV19	TRBJ2-7	NA	NA	TGTGCCAGTAGTATCGCGCAGGGTATGGGCGAGCAGTACTTC	CASSIAQGMGEQYF
12	TRBV6-6	TRBJ1-2	NA	NA	TGTGCCAGCAGCCGACACAGGGATGGCTACACCTTC	CASSRHRDGYTF
15	TRBV5-1	TRBJ1-4	NA	NA	TGCGCCAGCAGCCTTGAGGGTAGAGCGGGTGAAAAACTGTTTTTT	CASSLEGRAGEKLFF
17	TRBV5-1	TRBJ2-3	NA	TRBD2	TGCGCCAGCAGCCAGGGACTAGCGGGAGGGGGCACAGATACGCAGTATTTT	CASSQGLAGGGTDTQYF
12	TRBV29-1	TRBJ1-1	NA	NA	TGCAGCGGCCGGGCCACGGGGACTGAAGCTTTCTTT	CSGRATGTEAFF
15	TRBV28	TRBJ1-4	once	TRBD1	TGTGCCAGCAGTTTTACAGGGGGACCAAATGAAAAACTGTTTTTT	CASSFTGGPNEKLFF
14	TRBV18	TRBJ1-5	once	NA	TGTGCCAGCTCCCAGGGGAATAGCAATCAGCCCCAGCATTTT	CASSQGNSNQPQHF